The clone carrying this TCR beta chain was counted many times. What it recognizes is unknown. The same CDR3 also results from other DNA sequences found in this sample. The entry originates in a study of metastatic and nonmetastatic thyroid tumors. Whole-study context: Patients with malignant and benign thyroid disease provided blood and tumor or nodule tissue, whose repertoires were compared. Whole-study findings and limits: Reported TCR beta diversity, measured in blood and tumor, was significantly higher for malignant thyroid tumors than for benign nodules.

TCRdb reanalyzed the PCR reads with MiXCR. The data contain about 89,000 clones, around 13% of them seen just once; the ten biggest clones take up 7% to 10%. Germline-derived CDR1 and CDR2 are MDHEN and SYDVKM. Trimming removed 6 bases from V and 9 bases from J, with 14 bases in between. The CDR3 totals 13 residues. Before thyroid surgery, none of the patients had received any treatment. Specimen: tumor tissue. The TCR was taken from a female donor with papillary thyroid cancer or a benign thyroid nodule (not recorded which). Some clones in this sample may be carry-over from other donors' samples. J is TRBJ2-2 and V is TRBV28, with D tentatively TRBD1 or TRBD2 (5 bases each). CDR3 sequence: CASRGTPGRELFF. In DNA form, the CDR3 reads TGTGCCAGCAGGGGGACCCCCGGCCGGGAGCTGTTTTTT.